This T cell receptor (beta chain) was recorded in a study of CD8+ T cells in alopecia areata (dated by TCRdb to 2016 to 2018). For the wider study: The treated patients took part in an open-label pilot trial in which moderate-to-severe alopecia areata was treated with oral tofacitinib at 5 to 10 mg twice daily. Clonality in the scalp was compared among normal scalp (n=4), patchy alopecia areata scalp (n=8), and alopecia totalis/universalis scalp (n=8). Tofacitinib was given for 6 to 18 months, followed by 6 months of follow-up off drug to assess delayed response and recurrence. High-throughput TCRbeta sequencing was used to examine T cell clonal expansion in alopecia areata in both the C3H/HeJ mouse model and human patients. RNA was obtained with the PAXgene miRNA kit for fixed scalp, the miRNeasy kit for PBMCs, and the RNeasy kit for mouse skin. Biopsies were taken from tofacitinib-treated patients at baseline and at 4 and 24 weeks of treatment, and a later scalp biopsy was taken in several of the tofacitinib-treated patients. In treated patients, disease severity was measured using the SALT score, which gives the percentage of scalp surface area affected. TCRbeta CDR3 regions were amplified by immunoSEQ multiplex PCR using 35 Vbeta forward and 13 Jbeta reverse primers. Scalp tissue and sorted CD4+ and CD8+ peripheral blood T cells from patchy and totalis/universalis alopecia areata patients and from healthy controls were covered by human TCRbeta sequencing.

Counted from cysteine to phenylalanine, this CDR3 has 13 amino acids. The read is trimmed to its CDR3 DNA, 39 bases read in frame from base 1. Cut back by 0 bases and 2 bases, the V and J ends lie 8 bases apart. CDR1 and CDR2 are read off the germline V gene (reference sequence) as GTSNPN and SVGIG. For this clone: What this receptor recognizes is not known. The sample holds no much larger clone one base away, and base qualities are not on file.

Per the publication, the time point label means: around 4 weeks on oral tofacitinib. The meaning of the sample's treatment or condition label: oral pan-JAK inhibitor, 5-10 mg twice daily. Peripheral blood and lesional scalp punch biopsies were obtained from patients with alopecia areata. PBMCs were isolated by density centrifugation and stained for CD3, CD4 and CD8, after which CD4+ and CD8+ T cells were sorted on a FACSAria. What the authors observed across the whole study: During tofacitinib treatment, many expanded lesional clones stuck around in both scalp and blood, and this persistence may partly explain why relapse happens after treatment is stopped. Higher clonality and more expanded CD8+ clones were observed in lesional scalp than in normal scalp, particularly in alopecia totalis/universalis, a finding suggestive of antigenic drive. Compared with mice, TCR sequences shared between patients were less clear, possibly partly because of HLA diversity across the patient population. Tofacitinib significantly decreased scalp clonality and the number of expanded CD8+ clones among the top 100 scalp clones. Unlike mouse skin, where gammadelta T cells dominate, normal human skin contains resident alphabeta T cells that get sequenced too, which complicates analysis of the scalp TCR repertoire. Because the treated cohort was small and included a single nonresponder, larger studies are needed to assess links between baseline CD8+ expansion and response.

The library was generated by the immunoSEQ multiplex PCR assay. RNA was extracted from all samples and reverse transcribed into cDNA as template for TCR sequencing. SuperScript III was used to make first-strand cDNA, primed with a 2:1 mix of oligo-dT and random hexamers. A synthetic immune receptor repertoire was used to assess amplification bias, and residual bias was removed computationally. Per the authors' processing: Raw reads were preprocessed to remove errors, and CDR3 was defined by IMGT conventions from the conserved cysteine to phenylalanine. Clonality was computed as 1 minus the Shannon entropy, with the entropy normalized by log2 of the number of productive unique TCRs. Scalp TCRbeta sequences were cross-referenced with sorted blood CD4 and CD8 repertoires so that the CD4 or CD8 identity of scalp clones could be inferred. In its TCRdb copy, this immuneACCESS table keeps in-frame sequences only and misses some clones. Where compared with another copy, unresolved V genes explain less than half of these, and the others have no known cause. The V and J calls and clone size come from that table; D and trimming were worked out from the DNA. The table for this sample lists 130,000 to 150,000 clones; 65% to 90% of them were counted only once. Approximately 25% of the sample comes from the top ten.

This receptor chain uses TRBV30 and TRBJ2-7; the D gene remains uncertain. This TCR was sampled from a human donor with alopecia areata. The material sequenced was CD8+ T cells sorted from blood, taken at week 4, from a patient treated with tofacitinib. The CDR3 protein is CAWSVFGTYEQYF. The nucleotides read TGTGCCTGGAGTGTCTTTGGTACCTACGAGCAGTACTTC.